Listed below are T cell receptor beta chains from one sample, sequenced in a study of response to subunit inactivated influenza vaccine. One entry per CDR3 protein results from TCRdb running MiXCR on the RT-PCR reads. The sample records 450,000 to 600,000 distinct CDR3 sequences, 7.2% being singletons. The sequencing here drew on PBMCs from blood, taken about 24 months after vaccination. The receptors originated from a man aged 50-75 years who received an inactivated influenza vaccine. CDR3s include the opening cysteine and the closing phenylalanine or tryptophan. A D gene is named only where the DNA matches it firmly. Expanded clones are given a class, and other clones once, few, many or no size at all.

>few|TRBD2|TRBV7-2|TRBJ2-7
TGTGCCAGCAGCTTAAGGACTAGCGGCCCGGGGGAGCAGTACTTC
CASSLRTSGPGEQYF
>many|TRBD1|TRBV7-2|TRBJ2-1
TGTGCCAGCAGCTTAGGGACAGGGTCGGTCGGGGAGCAGTTCTTC
CASSLGTGSVGEQFF
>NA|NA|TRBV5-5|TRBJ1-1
TGTGCCAGCAGCTTGAATTTTCTGCTGGACACTGAAGCTTTCTTT
CASSLNFLLDTEAFF
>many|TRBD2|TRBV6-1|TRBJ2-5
TGTGCCAGTCAACTAGCGGGAATTGGGGAGACCCAGTACTTC
CASQLAGIGETQYF
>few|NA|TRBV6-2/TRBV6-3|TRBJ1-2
TGTGCCAGCAGTTACGACAGGATGAACTATGGCTACACCTTC
CASSYDRMNYGYTF
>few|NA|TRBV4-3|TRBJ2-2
TGCGCCAGCAGCCAATATACGGCCGAGAACACCGGGGAGCTGTTTTTT
CASSQYTAENTGELFF
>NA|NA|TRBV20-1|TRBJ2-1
TGCTCCCTGTCAGAAGGGTGGAATGAGCAGTTCTTC
CSLSEGWNEQFF
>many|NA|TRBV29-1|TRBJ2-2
TGCAGCGCCGCGGGACAGAAACTCACCGGGGAGCTGTTTTTT
CSAAGQKLTGELFF
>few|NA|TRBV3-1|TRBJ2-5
TGTGCCAGCACCCAAAGGGGTTTAGAAGAGACCCAGTACTTC
CASTQRGLEETQYF
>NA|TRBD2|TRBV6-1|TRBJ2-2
TGTGCCAGTGGCATGGCGGGAGTTCCCGGGGAGCTGTTTTTT
CASGMAGVPGELFF
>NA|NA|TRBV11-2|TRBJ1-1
TGTGCCAGCAGAACAACGGGGACTGAAGCTTTCTTT
CASRTTGTEAFF
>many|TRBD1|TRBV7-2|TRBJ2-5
TGTGCCAGCAGCTTAGTTCCAGGGGGCTTTGGAGAGACCCAGTACTTC
CASSLVPGGFGETQYF
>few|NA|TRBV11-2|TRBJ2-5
TGTGCCAGCAGCTTTGGGGAGGAGACCCAGTACTTC
CASSFGEETQYF
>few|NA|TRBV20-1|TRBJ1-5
TGCAGTGTGGTAGGGGGGCTAGATCAGCCCCAGCATTTT
CSVVGGLDQPQHF
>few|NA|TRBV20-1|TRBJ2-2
TGCAGTGCTAGAGATCGTTCTATGCGGGAAAGGGCCACCGGGGAGCTGTTTTTT
CSARDRSMRERATGELFF
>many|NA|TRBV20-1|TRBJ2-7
TGCAGTGCCTGGGAGACTAGAAACGACGAGCAGTACTTC
CSAWETRNDEQYF
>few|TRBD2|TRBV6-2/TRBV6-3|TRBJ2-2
TGTGCCAGCAGTTACCCTCGAAGGGACTCACCGGGGGGACTCACCGGAGAGCTGTTTTTT
CASSYPRRDSPGGLTGELFF
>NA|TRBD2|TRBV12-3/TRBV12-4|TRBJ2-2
TGTGCCAGCAGTTTCTCCGGCGGGAGGGGGGAGCTGTTTTTT
CASSFSGGRGELFF
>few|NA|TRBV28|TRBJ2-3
TGTGCCAGCAGTTTAACCCAGGGAATCCCAGATACGCAGTATTTT
CASSLTQGIPDTQYF
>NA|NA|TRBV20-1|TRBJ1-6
TGCAGTGCTACAAAGGACATCGTGAGGCATTCACCCCTCCACTTT
CSATKDIVRHSPLHF
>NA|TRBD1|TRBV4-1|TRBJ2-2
TGCGCCAGCAGCTACAGGGGGCTAAGAGCCGGGGAGCTGTTTTTT
CASSYRGLRAGELFF
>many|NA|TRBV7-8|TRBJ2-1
TGTGCCAGCAGCTTAGCGAGGGATTACGGTGAGCAGTTCTTC
CASSLARDYGEQFF
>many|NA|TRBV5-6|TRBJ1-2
TGTGCCAGCAGCTTGTATTATTTAGGATCCAAGAACTATGGCTACACCTTC
CASSLYYLGSKNYGYTF
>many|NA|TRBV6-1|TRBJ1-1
TGTGCCAGCAGTCTGTTCAGGGGGAACACTGAAGCTTTCTTT
CASSLFRGNTEAFF
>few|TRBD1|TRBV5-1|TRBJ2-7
TGCGCCAGCAGCTTGAACTGGGACAGGGCCTACGAGCAGTACTTC
CASSLNWDRAYEQYF
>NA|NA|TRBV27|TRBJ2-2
TGTGCCAGCAGTTCGCTAGGGCTAGGATCCGGGGAGCTGTTTTTT
CASSSLGLGSGELFF
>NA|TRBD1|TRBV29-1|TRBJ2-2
TGCAGCGTTGTGCCCAGGGGGCTAAGTGCCGGGGAGCTGTTTTTT
CSVVPRGLSAGELFF
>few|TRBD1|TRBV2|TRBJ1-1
TGTGCCAGCAGCGTTAAACTACAGGGGCTGAACACTGAAGCTTTCTTT
CASSVKLQGLNTEAFF
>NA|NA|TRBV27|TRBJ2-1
TGTGCCAGCAGTTCCATCCAGAGCTCCTACAATGAGCAGTTCTTC
CASSSIQSSYNEQFF
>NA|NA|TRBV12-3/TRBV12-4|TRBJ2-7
TGTGCCAGCAGCCGAGGAACCGGCGATTCCTACGAGCAGTACTTC
CASSRGTGDSYEQYF
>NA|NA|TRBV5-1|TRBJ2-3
TGCGCCAGCAGCCGAGGGGGGACGACAGATACGCAGTATTTT
CASSRGGTTDTQYF
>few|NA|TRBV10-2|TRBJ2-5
TGCGCCAGCGGGGGGCGGCGAGAGACCCAGTACTTC
CASGGRRETQYF
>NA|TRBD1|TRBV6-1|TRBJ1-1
TGTGCCAGCAGAATGGACAGGTTGAACACTGAAGCTTTCTTT
CASRMDRLNTEAFF
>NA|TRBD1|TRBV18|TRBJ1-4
TGTGCCAGCTCACCATTGACAGGGGGCGCAACTAATGAAAAACTGTTTTTT
CASSPLTGGATNEKLFF
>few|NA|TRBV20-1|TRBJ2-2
TGCAGTGCTAGAGATTTCAAGAACACCGGGGAGCTGTTTTTT
CSARDFKNTGELFF
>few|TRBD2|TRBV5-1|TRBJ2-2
TGCGCCAGCAGCTTGTGGTTAGCGGGGGTCAACACCGGGGAGCTGTTTTTT
CASSLWLAGVNTGELFF
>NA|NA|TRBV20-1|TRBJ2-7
TGCAGTGCTAACAGCGAGCAGTACTTC
CSANSEQYF
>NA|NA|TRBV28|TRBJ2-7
TGTGCCAGCCACACAGGTGCCTACGAGCAGTACTTC
CASHTGAYEQYF
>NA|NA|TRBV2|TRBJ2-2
TGTGCCAGTGTGGGGGGGGCGCAGACCGGGGAGCTGTTTTTT
CASVGGAQTGELFF
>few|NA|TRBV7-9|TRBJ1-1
TGTGCCAGCAGCTATGGCAACACTGAAGCTTTCTTT
CASSYGNTEAFF
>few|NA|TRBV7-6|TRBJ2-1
TGTGCCAGCAGCCCCCGAAACAATGAGCAGTTCTTC
CASSPRNNEQFF
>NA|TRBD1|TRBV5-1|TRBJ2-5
TGCGCCAGCTGGACTCAGGGGGTCGGGGAGACCCAGTACTTC
CASWTQGVGETQYF
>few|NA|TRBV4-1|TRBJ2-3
TGCGCCAGCAGCCAAGCTGGGACTTCCACAGATACGCAGTATTTT
CASSQAGTSTDTQYF
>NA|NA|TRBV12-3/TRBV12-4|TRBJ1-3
TGTGCCAGCAGGAGAGATGTATCTGGAAACACCATATATTTT
CASRRDVSGNTIYF
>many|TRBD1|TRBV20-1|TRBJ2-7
TGCAGTGCAAGAACAGGGGTCGGTAGCTCGAGATACGAGCAGTACTTC
CSARTGVGSSRYEQYF